The 29 T cell receptor beta chains below were found in one sample sequenced in a study of beta chain bispecific antibodies for T cell cancers. Study-level findings and limits: In these mixed samples, most targeted TRBV reads derived from the leukemia cell line. The TRBV12-3 share of total TRBV signal fell approximately 99% after anti-TRBV12 rather than anti-CD19 exposure.

Either OKT3 anti-CD3 antibody or CD3/CD28 beads expanded T cells from blood mononuclear cells over approximately 3 days. Antigen specificity for these receptors is unknown. TCRdb re-analysed the 5' RACE reads in MiXCR, keeping a single row per CDR3 protein. The top ten clones hold about 4.9% of a sample with about 20,000 distinct CDR3 sequences, about 2% of them seen once. Material: healthy donor T cells cultured with leukemia cells, obtained from a culture containing a bispecific antibody targeting TCR Vbeta12. Receptors originate from a human donor in good health. Some clones in this sample may be carry-over from other donors' samples.

This clonotype was counted many times. This chain uses TRBV12-3 or TRBV12-4 with TRBJ1-1; TRBD1 is a possible D gene (5 bases). The CDR3 spans 12 residues. V lost 4 bases and J 3 bases, leaving 6 bases between the germline ends. CDR3 loop: CASSSGYTEAFF. CDR3 nucleotides: TGTGCCAGCAGTTCAGGGTACACTGAAGCTTTCTTT.

This clonotype was seen at least ten times. The chain combines TRBV30 with TRBJ2-1, with D hard to call. V gave up 3 bases and J gave up 5 bases, with 17 bases separating them. CDR3 length equals 15 residues. CDR1 is GTSNPN and CDR2 is SVGIG in the germline V gene (reference sequence). The CDR3 sequence is CAWSPYTGLDNEQFF. The CDR3 DNA is TGTGCCTGGAGCCCGTATACGGGCCTCGACAATGAGCAGTTCTTC.

This clonotype was recorded many times. The chain carries TRBV24-1 and TRBJ2-2; no reliable D call. The CDR3 sequence is 12 residues long. V was pared by 4 bases and J by 5 bases, with 4 bases between. Germline V gene data show CDR1 as KGHDR and CDR2 as SFDVKD. The CDR3 is CATSDWTGELFF. CDR3 sequence (DNA): TGTGCCACCAGTGACTGGACCGGGGAGCTGTTTTTT.

In this sample, this clonotype turned up many times. V gene TRBV6-1 combines with J gene TRBJ2-1, with 9 bases aligning to TRBD1. V was clipped by 2 bases and J by 2 bases; unmatched bases: 7. Germline CDR1 reads MNHNS; CDR2 reads SASEGT. The CDR3 sequence is 17 residues long. Here the CDR3 reads CASSERGWDRAYNEQFF. The CDR3, as DNA: TGTGCCAGCAGTGAAAGAGGGTGGGACAGGGCCTACAATGAGCAGTTCTTC.

This clonotype was detected many times. The V and J genes are TRBV5-1 and TRBJ2-1; D gene ambiguous. Germline CDR1 SGHRS, CDR2 YFSETQ. Deletions cut 3 bases from V and 10 bases from J, with 11 bases between. The CDR3 spans 12 residues. CDR3 residues: CASSYSGPEQFF. Here the CDR3 DNA reads TGCGCCAGCAGCTATTCCGGACCAGAGCAGTTCTTC.

The chain recombines TRBV7-3 with TRBJ1-5; D not certain. There are 13 residues in the CDR3. Trimming removed 5 bases at V and 7 bases at J, with 12 bases between. The germline CDR1 and CDR2 sequences are SGHTA and FQGTGA. Here the CDR3 reads CASSPFEGQPQHF. The CDR3 bases are TGTGCCAGCAGCCCCTTCGAAGGCCAGCCCCAGCATTTT.

This clonotype appeared many times. The chain joins TRBV5-1 to TRBJ1-3; possible D gene TRBD1, 5 bases. Looked up from germline, CDR1 is SGHRS and CDR2 is YFSETQ. The CDR3 runs 14 residues. Trimming stripped 7 bases from V and 1 base from J, with 12 bases between. The CDR3 DNA is TGCGCCAGCGCAAGCGGGGGTTCTGGAAACACCATATATTTT. As protein: CASASGGSGNTIYF.

This clonotype showed up many times. The chain has TRBV5-1 and TRBJ2-7; no reliable D call. Trimming removed 1 base at V and 3 bases at J, with 11 bases between. The CDR3 runs 14 residues. Germline loops: CDR1 SGHRS, CDR2 YFSETQ. CDR3 sequence: CASSLRGIFYEQYF. The CDR3 DNA sequence: TGCGCCAGCAGCTTGCGCGGAATTTTCTACGAGCAGTACTTC.

This clonotype appeared many times. This chain joins TRBV5-1 and TRBJ2-5; possibly TRBD1 for D (6 bases). Germline V CDR1 and CDR2: SGHRS, YFSETQ. The CDR3 is 15 amino acids. V was cut by 0 bases and J by 2 bases, with 11 bases left in between. The CDR3 loop reads CASSLADRSQETQYF. CDR3 DNA sequence: TGCGCCAGCAGCTTGGCTGACAGGAGTCAAGAGACCCAGTACTTC. The variable domain in full, with the rest retrieved from reference TRBV5-1 and TRBJ2-5, is KAGVTQTPRYLIKTRGQQVTLSCSPISGHRSVSWYQQTPGQGLQFLFEYFSETQRNKGNFPGRFSGRQFSNSRSEMNVSTLELGDSALYLCASSLADRSQETQYFGPGTRLLVL.

This clonotype was observed at least ten times. The chain links TRBV5-1 to TRBJ2-2; 7 bases are a match to TRBD1. This CDR3 is 14 amino acids long. V gave up 3 bases and J gave up 7 bases; unmatched junction bases: 6. Germline V gene lookup returns CDR1 SGHRS and CDR2 YFSETQ. In nucleotides, the CDR3 is TGCGCCAGCAGCTACCTCCAGGGGGACGGGGAGCTGTTTTTT. Amino acid sequence: CASSYLQGDGELFF.

This clonotype was counted many times. This rearrangement joins TRBV9 to TRBJ2-7; maybe TRBD2 (5 bases). The germline V and J ends were trimmed by 0 bases and 0 bases, with 10 bases remaining between them. The CDR3 has 15 amino acids. CDR1 and CDR2 (germline): SGDLS, YYNGEE. Here the CDR3 DNA reads TGTGCCAGCAGCGTAGGGCACGGGGTCTCCTACGAGCAGTACTTC. This gives the protein CASSVGHGVSYEQYF.

This clonotype was detected ten times or more. The chain couples TRBV6-5 to TRBJ1-5, with a tentative D call TRBD1 (6 bases). This CDR3 is 15 amino acids long. V dropped 5 bases and J dropped 0 bases, with 11 bases sitting between them. CDR1 and CDR2 from the germline V gene are MNHEY and SVGAGI. The CDR3 reads CASSKQGFSNQPQHF. Written as DNA, the CDR3 is TGTGCCAGCAGTAAACAGGGTTTTAGCAATCAGCCCCAGCATTTT.

This clonotype was observed at least ten times. The chain carries TRBV29-1 and TRBJ2-1; 10 bases line up with TRBD1. Germline V gene lookup returns CDR1 SQVTM and CDR2 ANQGSEA. The CDR3 runs 14 residues. With 6 bases clipped from V and 3 bases from J, the junction kept 5 bases outside the gene matches. In DNA form, the CDR3 reads TGCAGCGTGGAGACAGGGGGCATCTACAATGAGCAGTTCTTC. Protein sequence: CSVETGGIYNEQFF.

This clonotype was observed at least ten times. The chain joins TRBV7-3 to TRBJ2-7; no reliable D call. The ends were cut back, 5 bases at V and 3 bases at J, with 20 bases in the middle. CDR1 and CDR2 (germline): SGHTA, FQGTGA. The CDR3 covers 16 residues. CDR3 in amino acids: CASSHLNDWINYEQYF. The CDR3 DNA reads TGTGCCAGCAGCCATTTGAACGACTGGATCAACTACGAGCAGTACTTC. The whole variable domain, filled in from reference TRBV7-3 and TRBJ2-7, reads GAGVSQTPSNKVTEKGKYVELRCDPISGHTALYWYRQSLGQGPEFLIYFQGTGAADDSGLPNDRFFAVRPEGSVSTLKIQRTERGDSAVYLCASSHLNDWINYEQYFGPGTRLTVT.

This clonotype was detected ten times or more. The J gene is TRBJ1-6, the V gene TRBV30; weak D call: TRBD1 (6 bases). The CDR3 has 13 residues. In germline, CDR1 is GTSNPN, CDR2 SVGIG (reference sequence). The V gene lost 4 bases and the J gene lost 10 bases, with 14 bases spanning the gap. The CDR3 here is CAWTVRGGSPLHF. The CDR3 DNA reads TGTGCCTGGACAGTCAGGGGAGGGTCACCCCTCCACTTT.

This clonotype was detected many times. The chain recombines TRBV2 with TRBJ2-5; D not certain. The CDR3 is 15 residues long. Trimming left V 5 bases short and J 4 bases short, with 17 bases between. Per germline, CDR1 SNHLY and CDR2 FYNNEI. The CDR3 protein is CASSPRPSMGETQYF. As DNA, the CDR3 is TGTGCCAGCAGTCCCCGTCCATCTATGGGAGAGACCCAGTACTTC.

This clonotype was found many times. The chain carries TRBV11-2 and TRBJ2-2; D is unresolved. V was cut by 1 base and J by 7 bases, with 4 bases left in between. This CDR3 comprises 12 residues. The germline gives CDR1 SGHAT, CDR2 FQNNGV. CDR3 nucleotides: TGTGCCAGCAGCTTAGCAGGCGGGGAGCTGTTTTTT. Protein: CASSLAGGELFF. The variable domain in full, with the rest retrieved from reference TRBV11-2 and TRBJ2-2, is EAGVAQSPRYKIIEKRQSVAFWCNPISGHATLYWYQQILGQGPKLLIQFQNNGVVDDSQLPKDRFSAERLKGVDSTLKIQPAKLEDSAVYLCASSLAGGELFFGEGSRLTVL.

There are many counts of this clonotype. The chain has TRBV5-1 and TRBJ2-3, with D possibly being TRBD1 or TRBD2 (6 bases each). Trimming shortened V by 4 bases and J by 6 bases, and 15 bases separated the two germline ends. Germline loops: CDR1 SGHRS, CDR2 YFSETQ. The CDR3 has 14 residues. The CDR3 loop is CASSMGGTIDTQYF. The DNA for the CDR3 is TGCGCCAGCAGCATGGGCGGGACAATTGATACGCAGTATTTT.

This clonotype was recorded at least ten times. The chain combines TRBV18 with TRBJ2-7; the match to TRBD2 covers 8 bases. Trimming cost V 2 bases and J 5 bases; bases outside gene matches: 5. CDR3 length: 14 residues. CDR1 is KGHSH and CDR2 is LQKENI in the germline V gene. CDR3 sequence: CASSPGGGSHEQYF. The CDR3 nucleotides read TGTGCCAGCTCACCAGGCGGGGGGTCCCACGAGCAGTACTTC.

This clonotype was counted a few times. V is TRBV19 and J is TRBJ1-1; possibly TRBD1 for D (6 bases). The V end was cut by 5 bases, the J end by 0 bases, with 13 bases between. Germline V gene lookup returns CDR1 LNHDA and CDR2 SQIVND (reference sequence). The CDR3 covers 15 residues. The CDR3 DNA reads as TGTGCCAGTAGTCTTGGACAGCGAATGAACACTGAAGCTTTCTTT. Encoded protein: CASSLGQRMNTEAFF. The full variable domain, its missing parts supplied by reference TRBV19 and TRBJ1-1, is DGGITQSPKYLFRKEGQNVTLSCEQNLNHDAMYWYRQDPGQGLRLIYYSQIVNDFQKGDIAEGYSVSREKKESFPLTVTSAQKNPTAFYLCASSLGQRMNTEAFFGQGTRLTVV.

This clonotype was recorded many times. The chain links TRBV2 to TRBJ2-7; D gene unclear. Germline V gives CDR1 SNHLY, CDR2 FYNNEI. This CDR3 contains 11 residues. Trimming removed 7 bases from V and 3 bases from J, with 7 bases in between. The CDR3 region is CASTDGYEQYF. The DNA of the CDR3 is TGTGCCAGCACCGACGGCTACGAGCAGTACTTC.

This clonotype was seen repeatedly, ten times or more. The chain carries TRBV27 and TRBJ2-7, with 8 positions matching TRBD1. Germline assignment: CDR1 MNHEY and CDR2 SMNVEV (reference sequence). The CDR3 extends over 13 amino acids. V lost 7 bases to trimming and J lost 3 bases; unmatched junction nucleotides: 5. Written as DNA, the CDR3 is TGTGCCAGCACCCCAGGGGGCAGCTACGAGCAGTACTTC. Translating it yields CASTPGGSYEQYF.

The gene calls are TRBV19 and TRBJ1-5; D remains ambiguous. CDR3 length: 17 residues. Trimming stripped 0 bases from V and 0 bases from J, with 12 bases between. Germline V lookup: CDR1 LNHDA, CDR2 SQIVND (reference sequence). The CDR3 nucleotides read TGTGCCAGTAGTATAGAGCGGCGGAGAGATAGCAATCAGCCCCAGCATTTT. Its protein product is CASSIERRRDSNQPQHF.

This clonotype was detected ten times or more. The chain recombines TRBV6-1 with TRBJ1-2; no clear D. Deletions cut 6 bases from V and 4 bases from J, with 12 bases between. This CDR3 spans 13 amino acids. Germline lookup yields CDR1 MNHNS and CDR2 SASEGT. CDR3 protein: CASSAGSFYGYTF. The CDR3 DNA reads as TGTGCCAGCAGCGCTGGGTCCTTCTATGGCTACACCTTC.

By share, this clonotype ranks as medium-sized. The chain has TRBV14 and TRBJ2-1, with a weak D call TRBD2 (7 bases). CDR1 and CDR2 from the germline V gene are SGHDN and FVKESK. The CDR3 has 15 residues. The V and J ends lost 3 bases and 2 bases respectively, with 11 bases between them. The CDR3 region is CASSQGGAPYNEQFF. For the CDR3, the DNA is TGTGCCAGCAGCCAGGGGGGGGCCCCCTACAATGAGCAGTTCTTC.

This clonotype was recorded many times. V and J are TRBV6-5 and TRBJ2-2; TRBD1 matches at 11 bases. The germline gives CDR1 MNHEY, CDR2 SVGAGI. V shed 5 bases, J shed 6 bases, and the junction held 2 bases outside the gene matches. This CDR3 spans 14 amino acids. CDR3 amino acids: CASSRDRGAGELFF. Written as DNA, the CDR3 is TGTGCCAGCAGTCGGGACAGGGGGGCCGGGGAGCTGTTTTTT.

In its sample, this clonotype was seen many times. V and J are TRBV27 and TRBJ1-5; 8 positions match TRBD1. Germline loops: CDR1 MNHEY, CDR2 SMNVEV (reference sequence). This CDR3 is built from 15 residues. The V and J ends lost 7 bases and 3 bases, in that order; junction bases with no gene match: 8. For the CDR3, the DNA is TGTGCCAGCACTCCGACAGGGGCCCTCAATCAGCCCCAGCATTTT. It translates to CASTPTGALNQPQHF.

This clonotype was observed at least ten times. The V gene is TRBV6-6, the J gene TRBJ1-1, with D maybe TRBD1 (6 bases). This CDR3 comprises 15 residues. CDR1 MNHNY and CDR2 SVGAGI come from the germline V gene (reference sequence). The germline V and J ends were trimmed by 2 bases and 3 bases, with 13 bases remaining between them. DNA of the CDR3: TGTGCCAGCAGTTACCGGGTCCCAGGGGACACTGAAGCTTTCTTT. It translates to CASSYRVPGDTEAFF.

In this sample, this clonotype turned up many times. This chain connects TRBV7-9 to TRBJ2-3; maybe TRBD1 (6 bases). This CDR3 region has 13 residues. CDR1 and CDR2 (germline): SEHNR, FQNEAQ (reference sequence). The ends were cut back, 8 bases at V and 6 bases at J, with 15 bases in the middle. This CDR3 reads CASQGTVIDTQYF. CDR3 in DNA: TGTGCCAGCCAGGGGACCGTCATCGATACGCAGTATTTT.